The 14 T cell receptor beta chains in this list originate from one sample, sequenced in a study of T cells in Graves' hyperthyroidism and ophthalmopathy. The investigators amplified TCR beta CDR3 regions from RNA transcripts. In the first-round RT-PCR of the TCR CDR3, the HTBI primer set was used. Each CDR3 protein gets one entry after TCRdb re-called the multiplex PCR reads with MiXCR. The table lists 600,000 to 650,000 distinct CDR3 sequences, about 16% of them singletons. The sample comprised blood. These receptors all come from a woman in her thirties with Graves' hyperthyroidism.

The rearrangement links TRBV7-9 to TRBJ1-3, with 8 bases fitting TRBD1. From germline, CDR1 is SEHNR and CDR2 FQNEAQ (reference sequence). CDR3 length: 18 amino acids. Trimming took 3 bases from V and 0 from J; bases not matched to a gene: 10. The CDR3 DNA reads as TGTGCCAGCAGCTTCCCGGGACAGGTTTCTTACTCTGGAAACACCATATATTTT. It specifies CASSFPGQVSYSGNTIYF.

The rearrangement uses TRBV29-1 and TRBJ2-7, with D possibly TRBD1 on 5 matching bases. The CDR3 has 13 residues. CDR1 is SQVTM and CDR2 is ANQGSEA in the germline V gene. Trimming removed 5 bases at V and 1 base at J, with 12 bases between. The CDR3 loop reads CSVSQTASYEQYF. CDR3 in DNA: TGCAGCGTTTCCCAGACAGCTTCCTACGAGCAGTACTTC.

This clonotype was seen only a few times. This chain connects TRBV20-1 to TRBJ2-7; a possible D gene is TRBD1 (6 bases). Looked up from germline, CDR1 is DFQATT and CDR2 is SNEGSKA (reference sequence). The CDR3 totals 13 residues. Trimming took 5 bases from V and 3 from J, leaving 14 bases between them. The CDR3 DNA reads as TGCAGTGCTCAAACCCCAGGGGACTACGAGCAGTACTTC. This gives the protein CSAQTPGDYEQYF.

The chain joins TRBV6-1 to TRBJ2-7; 7 nucleotides agree with TRBD1. Germline loops: CDR1 MNHNS, CDR2 SASEGT. The CDR3 totals 11 residues. With V trimmed by 10 bases and J by 2 bases, 2 bases remained unmatched. CDR3 loop: CATGQAYEQYF. The CDR3 region has the DNA TGTGCCACCGGACAGGCCTACGAGCAGTACTTC.

This clonotype was recorded once. This sequence may be a read error, since a much larger clone differs from it by one base. V gene TRBV6-1 combines with J gene TRBJ2-1; 9 bases line up with TRBD1. Trimming removed 7 bases from V and 10 bases from J; junction bases left unmatched: 11. The CDR3 runs 14 residues. Germline CDR1 MNHNS, CDR2 SASEGT. CDR3: CASIKQGAFHEQFF. The CDR3, as DNA: TGTGCCAGCATCAAACAGGGGGCTTTCCACGAGCAGTTCTTC.

This clonotype was seen at least ten times. The chain joins TRBV2 to TRBJ2-5; TRBD2 matches at 7 bases. V gave up 7 bases and J gave up 2 bases; unmatched junction bases: 7. CDR1 SNHLY and CDR2 FYNNEI come from the germline V gene. CDR3 length: 14 residues. CDR3 sequence reads: CASTLSGLQETQYF. CDR3 sequence (DNA): TGTGCCAGCACTCTCTCGGGACTACAAGAGACCCAGTACTTC.

The chain recombines TRBV20-1 with TRBJ1-2, with TRBD1 matching over 7 bases. Germline values: CDR1 DFQATT, CDR2 SNEGSKA (reference sequence). This CDR3 has 12 amino acids. The CDR3 sequence: CSGSTGYYGYTF. CDR3 coding DNA: TGCAGCGGGTCGACAGGGTACTATGGCTACACCTTC.

This clonotype was found many times. V and J are TRBV2 and TRBJ2-3; D tentatively fits TRBD1 or TRBD2 (5 bases each). V was pared by 5 bases and J by 4 bases, with 19 bases between. In germline, CDR1 is SNHLY, CDR2 FYNNEI. The CDR3 has 16 amino acids. The CDR3 region has the DNA TGTGCCAGCAGTCGGCCCTCTAGCAGGGAAGCAGATACGCAGTATTTT. Amino acid sequence: CASSRPSSREADTQYF.

On this clonotype itself: The DNA is omitted, as the CDR3 cannot be located on it reliably, and the CDR3 follows TCRdb's listing. This rearrangement joins TRBV6-2 or TRBV6-3 to TRBJ2-3; TRBD2, the D gene given by the table, was not confirmed from the DNA. The CDR3 is 21 residues long, counting both termini. CDR1 and CDR2 (germline): MNHEY, SVGEGT. The CDR3 is CASSSSGLPSGRRGRTDTQYF.

This clonotype was counted ten times or more. At one of its ends the junction is not consistent with the germline gene, which may arise from a read error. J is TRBJ2-3 and V is TRBV5-1; D gene uncertain. Germline assignment: CDR1 SGHRS and CDR2 YFSETQ. This CDR3 contains 12 residues. The CDR3 is CASSWGSDTQYF. The CDR3 nucleotides read TGTGCCAGCAGTTGGGGATCAGATACGCAGTATTTT.

Ten or more counts support this clonotype. V is TRBV28 and J is TRBJ2-3; the match to TRBD1 covers 7 bases. Germline trimming cut 4 bases from V and 4 bases from J; bases unmatched to any gene: 8. Looked up from germline, CDR1 is MDHEN and CDR2 is SYDVKM. This CDR3 has 15 residues. The CDR3 DNA reads as TGTGCCAGCAGTTCCAACAGGGGTCAGGCAGATACGCAGTATTTT. Protein sequence: CASSSNRGQADTQYF.

This clonotype appeared many times. The CDR3 DNA follows: TGTGCCAGCAGTGACTTAAGGGAGATAGATGGCTACACCTTC. This sequence encodes CASSDLREIDGYTF. This rearrangement joins TRBV6-1 to TRBJ1-2; D remains ambiguous. The CDR3 sequence is 14 residues long. Trimming stripped 3 bases from V and 6 bases from J, with 14 bases between. Germline CDR1 MNHNS, CDR2 SASEGT.

The chain recombines TRBV5-6 with TRBJ2-3; 8 bases match TRBD2. CDR3 size: 12 residues. Unmatched junction bases numbered 5, after V lost 3 bases and J lost 11 bases. Germline loops: CDR1 SGHDT, CDR2 YYEEEE. This CDR3 is CASSYGTSEQYF. As DNA, the CDR3 is TGTGCCAGCAGCTACGGGACTAGTGAGCAGTATTTT.

This clonotype was seen a handful of times. This chain connects TRBV15 to TRBJ1-1, with D maybe TRBD1 (5 bases). The CDR3 spans 13 residues. Looked up from germline, CDR1 is LNHNV and CDR2 is YYDKDF (reference sequence). V lost 2 bases and J 2 bases, leaving 6 bases between the germline ends. CDR3 in amino acids: CATSRQGNTEAFF. The CDR3 bases are TGTGCCACCAGCAGACAGGGCAACACTGAAGCTTTCTTT.